This T cell receptor (beta chain) is drawn from a study of blood T cell repertoires in COVID-19. V gave up 2 bases and J gave up 6 bases, with 14 bases separating them. The CDR3 is made up of 15 amino acids. The germline V gene has CDR1 SGHRS and CDR2 YFSETQ. Sequenced by immunoSEQ multiplex PCR; TCRdb stores in-frame clones only, minus some. The sample consists of 110,000 to 150,000 clones, 65% to 90% of them appearing once. Sequencing was done on a sample of peripheral blood. The receptor's source is a man over 45 with acute or convalescent COVID-19. The genes are TRBV5-1 and TRBJ2-2; D is perhaps TRBD1 (6 bases). The CDR3 loop is CASSFGGHGAGELFF. CDR3 DNA sequence: TGCGCCAGCAGCTTTGGGGGCCACGGGGCCGGGGAGCTGTTTTTT.